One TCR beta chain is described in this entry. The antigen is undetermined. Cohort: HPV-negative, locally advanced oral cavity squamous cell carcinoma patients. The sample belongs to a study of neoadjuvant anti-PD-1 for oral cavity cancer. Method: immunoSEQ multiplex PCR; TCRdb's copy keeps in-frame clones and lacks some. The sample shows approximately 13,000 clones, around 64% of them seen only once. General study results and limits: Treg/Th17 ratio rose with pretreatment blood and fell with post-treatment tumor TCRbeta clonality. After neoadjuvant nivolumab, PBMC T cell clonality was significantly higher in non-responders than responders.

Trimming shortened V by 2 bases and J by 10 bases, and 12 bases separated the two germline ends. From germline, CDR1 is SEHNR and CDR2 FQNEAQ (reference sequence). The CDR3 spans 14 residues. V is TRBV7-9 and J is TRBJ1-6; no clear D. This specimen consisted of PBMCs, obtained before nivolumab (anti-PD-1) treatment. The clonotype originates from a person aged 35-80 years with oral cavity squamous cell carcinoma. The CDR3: CASSLRGFESPLHF. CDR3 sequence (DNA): TGTGCCAGCAGCTTACGGGGTTTCGAGTCACCCCTCCACTTT.